This T cell receptor beta chain was found in a study of shared clonotypes between healthy human individuals (dated by TCRdb to between 2020 and 2021). In the study overall: A couple of women and a few men aged 18 to 49 years were included in the cohort. The study deeply sequenced blood TCR repertoires of about five healthy adults to estimate repertoire size and the extent of clonotype sharing between individuals. For each donor, three plates each were used for CD4 naive and CD4 memory, two plates were used for CD8 naive, and one plate was used for CD8 memory. To increase sequencing depth and limit assay-specific biases, different laboratories used diverse techniques to prepare libraries and sequence TCR repertoires. Leukapheresis yielded between about 0.9 and 9 billion PBMCs per donor. The study at large found these results: Pairwise subsampling led to the expectation that sequencing depth would affect the degree of clonotype sharing among donors. Sharing across four donors was observed for about 4.8% of naive CD4, about 3.2% of naive CD8, 2.3% of memory CD4, and about 0.4% of memory CD8 clonotypes. Only blood was sampled, and tissue TCR repertoires likely differ from those in blood. Rarefaction of sorted-subset datasets indicated incomplete sequencing despite the large sequencing depth. Naive subsets generally had larger estimated clonotype richness than memory subsets. Because the study included a small number of donors, the genetic and exposure-history diversity represented was limited. Clonotypes shared by all four sorted-subset donors showed higher generation probabilities than non-shared clonotypes.

To note about this clone: The antigen this receptor binds is unknown. One base away there is no much larger clone; base qualities are not given.

Using the deep immunoSEQ assay, TCR CDR3 regions were amplified from genomic DNA by multiplex PCR. Extracted genomic DNA from each cell subset was distributed evenly across all wells of several immunoSEQ 96-well plates, and each plate was treated as a replicate. For sorted subsets, approximately 190 ng of genomic DNA, equivalent to roughly 33,000 T cell genomes, went into each replicate PCR. Purified libraries were measured with a Qubit 3.0 fluorometer, size-checked on a Bioanalyzer 2100, and measured again with the KAPA Library Quantification kit. Each immunoSEQ 96-well plate was sequenced on its own single-read 150-cycle Illumina NextSeq 550 flow cell. As for the authors' bioinformatics: The immunoSEQ output contained only junctional sequences without quality scores, so filtering could not match that applied to full-length reads. Sequences were annotated with PyIR, a Python wrapper for IgBLAST v1.9, using IMGT germline references to assign V/J genes and CDR3. Any read was removed if the V/J assignment was weak (E-value above 1e-6), the CDR3 was missing, or the read contained stop codons, out-of-frame junctions, or ambiguous translated residues. A V3J clonotype was defined by an identical inferred V gene, J gene, and CDR3 amino acid sequence. The percentage overlap between two repertoires was calculated by dividing the number of shared unique clonotypes by the size of the smaller repertoire. RTK rarefaction, the Chao1 estimator, and Recon v2.1 estimates of unobserved clonotypes were used to assess repertoire richness. Generation probabilities for all TCRbeta clonotypes obtained by the gDNA method from a handful of donors were computed using OLGA. TCRdb took this table from immuneACCESS and kept in-frame rearrangements with V and J called. Such tables lack part of the clones; where checked against another copy, unresolved V genes explain under half of the gap, and the rest is unexplained. Clone size and V and J calls were adopted from that table, with D and trimming inferred from the DNA. In this sample the table shows about 960,000 clones, around 80% of which occur a single time. The ten largest clonotypes hold approximately 1.5% of the sample.

Donors were healthy HIV-negative adults with no recently reported acute infections or vaccinations. All donors were Caucasian adults living in Nashville, Tennessee, USA. CD4+ T cells were enriched by magnetic negative selection, after which naive cells were positively selected on CD45RA and the negative fraction was taken as the memory subset. After blood collection by leukapheresis, PBMCs were isolated using Ficoll-Histopaque density gradient centrifugation and then cryopreserved in the vapor phase of liquid nitrogen. Analytical flow cytometry was used to check the purity and quantity of each magnetically sorted T cell population. Genomic DNA was isolated from each sorted fraction and quantified by UV absorbance on a Nanodrop 2000c. The sequenced material came from memory CD4+ T cells sorted from blood. In the paper's terms, the cell subset or site label means: CD45RA-negative fraction. The receptor's source is a man aged 18 to 30 in good health.

CDR3 loop: CASSVAPLSLGETQYF. The DNA sequence is TGTGCCAGCAGCGTAGCCCCACTGTCTCTCGGTGAGACCCAGTACTTC. Recombination connected TRBV9 to TRBJ2-5; the D gene identity is not certain. The germline ends are 17 bases apart after V is trimmed by 0 bases and J by 5 bases. CDR1 SGDLS and CDR2 YYNGEE are derived from the germline V gene. The CDR3 measures 16 amino acids from cysteine to phenylalanine. The retained sequence is limited to the CDR3, 48 bases, with the frame set at the first base.